Sequencing of this T cell receptor (beta chain) was carried out in a study of T cell responses to AZD1222 COVID-19 vaccine. Overall study: Pooling of second doses given at about 4 or about 12 weeks was done. Regarding the study as a whole: Among those given AZD1222, only five to seven were seropositive at baseline.

V was cut by 8 bases and J by 2 bases, with 13 bases left in between. This CDR3 is built from 13 residues. Concerning this clone itself: Its antigen is as yet unknown.

Generated by immunoSEQ multiplex PCR, the TCRdb table keeps only in-frame clones and is missing some. This sample has approximately 190,000 clones, with over 80% found just once. This material consisted of peripheral blood, taken on day 0 of AZD1222 vaccination. The clonotype comes from an adult in good health. The chain has TRBV12-3 or TRBV12-4 and TRBJ2-7; a possible D gene is TRBD1 (6 bases). Here the CDR3 reads CASGTLAAYEQYF. DNA of the CDR3: TGTGCCAGCGGGACACTTGCTGCCTACGAGCAGTACTTC.